In its sample, the clone carrying this T cell receptor (beta chain) was seen a few times. Its antigen is not known. V was cut by 1 base and J by 1 base, with 7 bases left in between. This CDR3 has 15 amino acids. The germline CDR1 and CDR2 sequences are LNHNV and YYDKDF (reference sequence). TCRdb re-derived calls from the RT-PCR reads in MiXCR, one entry per CDR3 protein. The sample includes 500,000 to 600,000 distinct CDR3 sequences, around 8% seen only once; the top ten take approximately 12%. These data come from a study of response to subunit inactivated influenza vaccine. Study observations and caveats: Authors suggested that a seasonal influenza vaccination recruits few new T cells each time.

The chain links TRBV15 to TRBJ2-2; D gene ambiguous. The receptor's source is a man between 50 and 75 years old who received an inactivated influenza vaccine. The source material was PBMCs from blood, sampled roughly 24 months after vaccination. The CDR3 here is CATSRVPENTGELFF. In nucleotides, the CDR3 is TGTGCCACCAGCAGAGTACCGGAGAACACCGGGGAGCTGTTTTTT.